This record covers a single T cell receptor beta chain. The antigen remains undetermined. The PCR employed 60 Vbeta primers together with 13 Jbeta primers. Repertoires were generated with immunoSEQ multiplex PCR, while TCRdb's copy carries only in-frame clones and drops some. This sample yields 100,000 to 150,000 clones, of which around 75% are seen a single time; 9% to 9.5% belongs to the top ten. The data were obtained in a study of cytomegalovirus exposure and HLA in healthy donors. Looking at the study overall: Unique TCRs numbering around 80 million, obtained from HLA-typed donors, made up an early data release.

Findings of the study overall: Exclusion as indistinguishable affected some V segments, including TRBV6-2 and TRBV6-3. Later on, a genetic analysis was performed. It linked a missense variant in DCLRE1C with V- and J-gene trimming of TCR beta.

Every donor was a healthy person donating bone marrow. CDR3 size: 15 residues. Germline CDR1 reads LNHDA; CDR2 reads SQIVND (reference sequence). V was shortened by 5 bases and J by 1 base, with 13 bases between the two germline ends. Sequencing used PBMCs. V is TRBV19 and J is TRBJ2-3; no firm D call. This TCR was recovered from a woman aged 45 to 65 in good health and CMV-seropositive. CDR3 sequence reads: CASSLGASGTDTQYF. The CDR3, as DNA: TGTGCCAGTAGTTTGGGCGCCTCTGGCACAGATACGCAGTATTTT. The full variable domain, rest sourced from reference TRBV19 and TRBJ2-3, is DGGITQSPKYLFRKEGQNVTLSCEQNLNHDAMYWYRQDPGQGLRLIYYSQIVNDFQKGDIAEGYSVSREKKESFPLTVTSAQKNPTAFYLCASSLGASGTDTQYFGPGTRLTVL.